This T cell receptor (beta chain) was recorded in a study of chemoradiotherapy in HPV16-positive cancers. Overall study findings and caveats: Non-HPV-specific T cells did not expand in tumors during treatment, whereas candidate HPV-specific clones and E7-related motifs did. The functional HPV-specific definition rests on just two HPV16-positive patients. HPV-responsive T-cell expansion during chemoradiotherapy was linked to improved recurrence-free survival in HPV16-positive patients.

The protocol was immunoSEQ multiplex PCR, while the TCRdb copy is restricted to in-frame clones and leaves out a portion. Of roughly 2,000 clones in the sample, over 80% were seen once. CDR3 length: 14 amino acids. With 3 bases removed from V and 4 bases from J, the gap between germline ends came to 15 bases. Germline V lookup: CDR1 SQVTM, CDR2 ANQGSEA. A word on this clone: Its antigen is undetermined.

This clonotype was sampled from a human donor with HPV-associated anogenital cancer. The chain links TRBV29-1 to TRBJ1-2; D remains ambiguous. The starting material was tumor tissue, obtained from a patient who underwent chemoradiotherapy. The DNA of the CDR3 is TGCAGCGTTGATTCGGGCAGAGGCATCTATGGCTACACCTTC. Residues: CSVDSGRGIYGYTF.